The T cell receptor beta chain under discussion was sequenced for a study of OX40 agonist ivuxolimab in advanced cancers. CDR1 LNHNV and CDR2 YYDKDF come from the germline V gene (reference sequence). This CDR3 contains 16 residues. V trimming: 1 base; J trimming: 2 bases; junction bases outside the gene matches: 6. Comment on this clone: Other DNA sequences within the sample encode an identical CDR3.

Using immunoSEQ multiplex PCR, the repertoire was profiled, and TCRdb retains in-frame clones only, with some absent. Altogether just over 50,000 clones are present, about 86% being singletons, with the ten largest covering more than 2.5%. The origin of this receptor is an adult with an advanced solid tumor such as melanoma, head and neck, liver or kidney cancer. The specimen comprised CD4+ or CD8+ T cells sorted from blood, sampled in a trial of the OX40 agonist ivuxolimab. The rearrangement links TRBV15 to TRBJ2-7, with 9 positions matching TRBD2. The CDR3 nucleotides read TGTGCCACCAGCAGAGTGGGGGCGGGGGGGGCCTACGAGCAGTACTTC. Its translation is CATSRVGAGGAYEQYF.